Following are 23 T cell receptor beta chains from one sample sequenced in a study of human T cells and chemical hapten exposure. TCRdb re-called the RACE reads through MiXCR, storing one row per CDR3 protein. The sample yields around 80,000 distinct CDR3 sequences, roughly 8.6% seen once. Time point defined: healthy volunteer bleed at 6 weeks. Extraction yielded total RNA from whole blood (unfractionated). The sequenced sample consisted of whole blood. The receptors come from a male donor in good health. Some clones in this sample may be carry-over from other donors' samples.

This clonotype has only a few counts. The chain joins TRBV10-3 to TRBJ2-6; perhaps TRBD2 as D (7 bases). Trimming cost V 7 bases and J 2 bases, with 12 bases left between them. The CDR3 consists of 15 residues. Germline V gives CDR1 ENHRY, CDR2 SYGVKD. This chain's CDR3 is CAITTGGAGANVLTF. CDR3 sequence (DNA): TGTGCCATCACAACGGGGGGCGCTGGGGCCAACGTCCTGACTTTC.

This clonotype was seen a few times. The V gene is TRBV20-1, the J gene TRBJ2-3, with TRBD2 matching 8 bases. The length of the CDR3 is 13 residues. Trimming at V came to 4 bases and at J to 8 bases, leaving 8 bases not matched to a gene. The V gene's germline CDR1 is DFQATT and CDR2 SNEGSKA (reference sequence). As DNA, the CDR3 is TGCAGTGCTACACCGGGACTAGAGATTACGCAGTATTTT. It codes for CSATPGLEITQYF.

The chain carries TRBV5-1 and TRBJ2-3, with 7 bases identical to TRBD1. The germline V gene has CDR1 SGHRS and CDR2 YFSETQ. The V segment lost 0 bases and the J segment 4 bases; nucleotides outside the gene matches: 5. There are 15 residues in the CDR3. This CDR3 is CASSLEGQLADTQYF. CDR3 in DNA: TGCGCCAGCAGCTTGGAGGGACAGTTAGCAGATACGCAGTATTTT.

This clonotype has at least ten counts. The chain is built from TRBV7-6 and TRBJ2-3; 8 positions match TRBD2. In germline, CDR1 is SGHVS, CDR2 FNYEAQ. The CDR3 runs to 14 residues. The trim removed 3 bases at V and 3 bases at J, leaving 2 bases unmatched. The CDR3 reads CASSLRGATDTQYF. CDR3 nucleotides: TGTGCCAGCAGCTTGCGGGGGGCTACAGATACGCAGTATTTT.

The table lists this clonotype with a few counts. V gene TRBV5-4 combines with J gene TRBJ2-3; D may match TRBD1 or TRBD2 (5 bases each). The length of the CDR3 is 15 residues. CDR1 is SGHNT, CDR2 YYREEE, per germline (reference sequence). The ends were cut back, 4 bases at V and 6 bases at J, with 18 bases in the middle. CDR3: CASSSSGPALDTQYF. CDR3 bases: TGTGCCAGCAGCAGCTCGGGACCAGCACTTGATACGCAGTATTTT.

This clonotype was counted between two and nine times. This rearrangement joins TRBV7-9 to TRBJ1-1; D gene unclear. Trimming removed 5 bases at V and 5 bases at J, with 12 bases between. The V gene's germline CDR1 is SEHNR and CDR2 FQNEAQ (reference sequence). This CDR3 is 13 amino acids long. The CDR3 DNA reads as TGTGCCAGCAGCGATCCGCCGAGGACTGAAGCTTTCTTT. It is translated as CASSDPPRTEAFF.

This rearrangement joins TRBV5-6 to TRBJ2-5, with 9 bases lining up with TRBD1. The CDR3 has 16 amino acids. Germline V gene lookup returns CDR1 SGHDT and CDR2 YYEEEE. V was pared by 3 bases and J by 5 bases, with 11 bases of the junction left unmatched. The CDR3 DNA sequence: TGTGCCAGCAGCTCGAAGCATCGGACAGGGGTGGAGACCCAGTACTTC. Amino acids: CASSSKHRTGVETQYF.

The CDR3: CSVHKVMNTEAFF. In DNA form, the CDR3 reads TGCAGCGTACACAAGGTCATGAACACTGAAGCTTTCTTT. The chain has TRBV29-1 and TRBJ1-1; D not certain. CDR1 and CDR2 (germline): SQVTM, ANQGSEA. The CDR3 length is 13 residues. The V and J ends lost 6 bases and 0 bases respectively, with 11 bases between them.

On this clonotype: Germline is not matched at one junction end, which may reflect a read error. J is TRBJ2-1 and V is TRBV5-6; no reliable D call. This CDR3 has 12 residues. The germline CDR1 and CDR2 sequences are SGHDT and YYEEEE. CDR3 DNA: TGTGCCAGCAGCTTTGCGTACAATAAGCAGTTCTTC. Its translation is CASSFAYNKQFF.

CDR3 in amino acids: CATSNRHGEEQFF. The CDR3 nucleotides read TGTGCCACCAGCAATAGGCATGGGGAGGAGCAGTTCTTC. V gene TRBV15 combines with J gene TRBJ2-1, with a weak D call TRBD2 (5 bases). Per germline, CDR1 LNHNV and CDR2 YYDKDF (reference sequence). V was cut by 4 bases and J by 10 bases, with 14 bases left in between. The CDR3 consists of 13 residues.

The chain joins TRBV29-1 to TRBJ1-1; D ambiguous. The CDR3 has 12 residues. From germline, CDR1 is SQVTM and CDR2 ANQGSEA. V dropped 0 bases and J dropped 9 bases, with 11 bases sitting between them. The DNA of the CDR3 is TGCAGCGTTGAAGAAATGAGGGTGCAAGCTTTCTTT. Protein: CSVEEMRVQAFF.

This clonotype was picked up one time. This may stem from a read error, because a much larger clone lies one nucleotide away. This chain uses TRBV10-3 with TRBJ2-1; 11 nucleotides match TRBD2. CDR3 length: 15 residues. Per the germline V gene, CDR1 is ENHRY and CDR2 is SYGVKD. V gave up 3 bases and J gave up 7 bases; unmatched junction bases: 5. CDR3 loop: CAISEIAGGLNEQFF. In DNA, the CDR3 is TGTGCCATCAGTGAAATAGCGGGAGGGCTGAATGAGCAGTTCTTC.

Comments on this clonotype: A read error may account for a junction end that differs from germline. J is TRBJ2-7 and V is TRBV19; 11 bases match TRBD1. This CDR3 spans 16 amino acids. The germline gives CDR1 LNHDA, CDR2 SQIVND (reference sequence). CDR3 region: CASSLIRTGGSDEQYF. CDR3 bases: TGTGCCAGTAGTTTAATCCGGACAGGGGGCTCCGACGAGCAGTACTTC.

This clonotype occurred a few times. The chain joins TRBV6-2 or TRBV6-3 to TRBJ2-2, with 7 bases that match TRBD1. V was clipped by 5 bases and J by 0 bases; unmatched bases: 3. Germline V gene sequence: CDR1 MNHEY, CDR2 SVGEGT. The CDR3 has 15 amino acids. CDR3 residues: CASSQDRTNTGELFF. CDR3 DNA sequence: TGTGCCAGCAGTCAGGACAGGACGAACACCGGGGAGCTGTTTTTT.

This clonotype appeared a few times. V and J are TRBV10-3 and TRBJ2-7; 8 bases align to TRBD2. Germline-derived CDR1 and CDR2 are ENHRY and SYGVKD. Unmatched junction bases numbered 6, after V lost 1 base and J lost 1 base. The CDR3 covers 16 residues. Here the CDR3 reads CAISELAGKGSYEQYF. CDR3 coding DNA: TGTGCCATCAGTGAGTTAGCGGGAAAAGGGTCCTACGAGCAGTACTTC.

This clonotype occurred a few times. This chain joins TRBV6-2 or TRBV6-3 and TRBJ2-3; 8 nucleotides line up with TRBD2. There are 16 residues in the CDR3. V gave up 2 bases and J gave up 2 bases; unmatched junction bases: 6. The germline gives CDR1 MNHEY, CDR2 SVGEGT. The CDR3 sequence is CASSYGTSGITDTQYF. Written as DNA, the CDR3 is TGTGCCAGCAGTTACGGCACTAGCGGAATCACAGATACGCAGTATTTT.

The rearrangement links TRBV29-1 to TRBJ1-5; D call uncertain. From germline, CDR1 is SQVTM and CDR2 ANQGSEA. Trimming took off 6 bases at V and 4 bases at J, with 10 bases between the two ends. This CDR3 has 12 amino acids. The chain's CDR3 is CSVRTENQPQHF. Written as DNA, the CDR3 is TGCAGCGTCCGGACGGAGAATCAGCCCCAGCATTTT.

This clonotype has at least ten counts. This chain connects TRBV20-1 to TRBJ2-7, with D possibly TRBD1 on 5 matching bases. Trimming took off 1 base at V and 3 bases at J, with 13 bases between the two ends. This CDR3 has 14 residues. Germline V gives CDR1 DFQATT, CDR2 SNEGSKA (reference sequence). In nucleotides, the CDR3 is TGCAGTGCTAGAGCCGAGGACATCCTCTACGAGCAGTACTTC. Translated: CSARAEDILYEQYF.

In this sample, this clonotype turned up many times. V usage is TRBV12-3 or TRBV12-4 and J usage is TRBJ2-1, with 7 nucleotides matching TRBD2. Trimming at V came to 7 bases and at J to 6 bases, leaving 9 bases not matched to a gene. This CDR3 is 14 amino acids long. The CDR3 nucleotides are TGTGCCAGCACCCCGGGAGGCGGGGCCAATGAGCAGTTCTTC. It yields the protein CASTPGGGANEQFF.

This clonotype was observed many times. This chain joins TRBV20-1 and TRBJ1-4; D not certain. V was trimmed by 0 bases and J by 0 bases, leaving 11 bases between them. The CDR3 is 16 residues long. Germline V gene data show CDR1 as DFQATT and CDR2 as SNEGSKA (reference sequence). The CDR3 loop is CSARDRSVATNEKLFF. DNA of the CDR3: TGCAGTGCTAGAGATCGCTCGGTTGCAACTAATGAAAAACTGTTTTTT.

This clonotype was recorded at least ten times. The rearrangement links TRBV20-1 to TRBJ2-3; 15 nucleotides line up with TRBD2. V trimming: 5 bases; J trimming: 2 bases; junction bases outside the gene matches: 5. Per the germline V gene, CDR1 is DFQATT and CDR2 is SNEGSKA (reference sequence). This CDR3 is built from 16 residues. The CDR3 DNA sequence: TGCAGTGCTCTGGGACTAGCGGGAGGTACCACAGATACGCAGTATTTT. This encodes CSALGLAGGTTDTQYF.

In this sample, this clonotype turned up a few times. The chain couples TRBV6-1 to TRBJ2-6; TRBD1 matches 8 bases. This CDR3 has 19 amino acids. Germline lookup yields CDR1 MNHNS and CDR2 SASEGT. V gave up 4 bases and J gave up 0 bases; unmatched junction bases: 11. Here the CDR3 reads CASSVRAGTGISGANVLTF. The CDR3 bases are TGTGCCAGCAGTGTTCGGGCCGGGACAGGCATCTCTGGGGCCAACGTCCTGACTTTC.

The sample holds many counts of this clonotype. This sequence joins TRBV20-1 and TRBJ1-1, with D possibly being TRBD1 (5 bases). Germline V gene sequence: CDR1 DFQATT, CDR2 SNEGSKA (reference sequence). This CDR3 has 16 residues. V lost 0 bases and J lost 3, with 17 bases in between. In nucleotides, the CDR3 is TGCAGTGCTAGAGATCGGGATGGGACTTGGTACACTGAAGCTTTCTTT. As protein: CSARDRDGTWYTEAFF.